This T cell receptor (beta chain) derives from a study of blood T cells in healthy people across ages. This clonotype was seen a few times. The use of a sample-barcoded 5' primer and a J-beta primer mix characterized a second PCR of 7 to 11 cycles. Tagging of each cDNA molecule was performed by a template-switch adaptor with 12 random nucleotides. TCRdb re-derived calls from the 5' RACE reads in MiXCR, one entry per CDR3 protein. The sample includes 1.5 million to 2 million distinct CDR3 sequences, around half of them seen just once. Germline V lookup: CDR1 MNHNY, CDR2 SVGAGI (reference sequence). CDR3 length equals 14 residues. Trimming took 4 bases from V and 1 from J, leaving 10 bases between them.

J is TRBJ2-5 and V is TRBV6-6; D is unresolved. The sequenced material came from blood. This receptor was identified in a woman aged 40-49 years in good health. CDR3 sequence: CASSSRAIQETQYF. The CDR3 DNA sequence: TGTGCCAGCAGTTCTCGGGCAATCCAAGAGACCCAGTACTTC.